This is a list of T cell receptor beta chains from one sample in a study of metastatic and nonmetastatic thyroid tumors. TCRdb used MiXCR to call clones anew from the PCR reads. The data hold about 27,000 clones, with 15% observed a single time. The sequenced sample was blood. All receptors derive from a male donor with papillary thyroid cancer or a benign thyroid nodule (not recorded which). Some clones in this sample may be carry-over from other donors' samples. Both conserved end residues are part of each CDR3. D genes are given only for firm matches. Size is stated for part of the rows, as once, few or many counts, or as a class when the clone is expanded.

CDR3	DNA	V	size	J	D
CASSSLSPYEQYF	TGTGCCAGCAGCTCCTTAAGTCCCTACGAGCAGTACTTC	TRBV11-2	few	TRBJ2-7	NA
CANSQGNSQFDEQFF	TGCGCCAACAGCCAAGGGAATAGTCAGTTCGATGAGCAGTTCTTC	TRBV4-1	NA	TRBJ2-1	NA
CASSHPLFGLAGSSCEQYF	TGCGCCAGCAGTCACCCTTTATTCGGACTAGCGGGCAGCTCCTGCGAGCAGTACTTC	TRBV4-1	many	TRBJ2-7	TRBD2
CSAGFGGVGQPQHF	TGCAGTGCTGGCTTCGGGGGAGTGGGTCAGCCCCAGCATTTT	TRBV20-1	many	TRBJ1-5	NA
CASSLVAPCEAFF	TGTGCCAGCAGCTTAGTTGCGCCCTGCGAAGCTTTCTTT	TRBV7-9	few	TRBJ1-1	NA
CSARDPGPGQSSSGNTIYF	TGCAGTGCTAGGGACCCCGGCCCGGGACAGAGTAGCTCTGGAAACACCATATATTTT	TRBV20-1	many	TRBJ1-3	TRBD1
CAISESGGASEQYF	TGTGCCATCAGTGAGTCTGGGGGGGCCAGCGAGCAGTACTTC	TRBV10-3	few	TRBJ2-7	NA
CASRLDSGEQYF	TGCGCCAGCAGATTGGACAGCGGGGAGCAGTACTTC	TRBV5-1	few	TRBJ2-7	NA
CASSLFQAYEQYF	TGTGCCAGCAGCTTGTTCCAGGCCTACGAGCAGTACTTC	TRBV7-2	many	TRBJ2-7	NA
CASSSWDGVKTEAFF	TGTGCCAGCAGCTCCTGGGATGGGGTGAAAACTGAAGCTTTCTTT	TRBV9	many	TRBJ1-1	NA
CASSGTSNTGELFF	TGTGCCAGCAGCGGGACTAGCAACACCGGGGAGCTGTTTTTT	TRBV6-1	few	TRBJ2-2	TRBD2
CASSQEEGGRADEQFF	TGTGCCAGCAGCCAAGAGGAGGGCGGGAGGGCAGATGAGCAGTTCTTC	TRBV4-2	many	TRBJ2-1	TRBD2
CASSVLVAVPDEQYF	TGTGCCAGCAGTGTCCTCGTGGCAGTTCCAGACGAGCAGTACTTC	TRBV2	few	TRBJ2-7	NA
CASSFETTNNEQFF	TGTGCCAGCAGTTTTGAGACCACCAACAATGAGCAGTTCTTC	TRBV12-3/TRBV12-4	many	TRBJ2-1	NA
CAWSPGMWNEQFF	TGTGCCTGGAGTCCAGGAATGTGGAATGAGCAGTTCTTC	TRBV30	many	TRBJ2-1	NA
CASSEDEGGGNEQFF	TGTGCCAGCAGTGAAGATGAGGGGGGGGGAAATGAGCAGTTCTTC	TRBV6-1	medium-sized	TRBJ2-1	NA
CATAGTRDYYQYF	TGTGCCACGGCCGGGACTAGGGACTACTATCAGTACTTC	TRBV24-1	NA	TRBJ2-7	TRBD2
CASSDVPGRREAFF	TGTGCCAGCAGTGATGTACCGGGCCGTCGAGAAGCTTTCTTT	TRBV6-1	many	TRBJ1-1	NA
CASSDNYGYTF	TGTGCCAGCAGCGACAACTATGGCTACACCTTC	TRBV28	few	TRBJ1-2	NA
CASSLVGGSYEQYF	TGTGCCAGCAGCTTAGTGGGGGGTTCCTACGAGCAGTACTTC	TRBV7-9	many	TRBJ2-7	NA
CASSLRNEQFF	TGTGCCAGCAGTTTGAGGAATGAGCAGTTCTTC	TRBV27	few	TRBJ2-1	NA
CASSFPLVGAGVLNTQYF	TGTGCCAGCAGTTTTCCGTTGGTGGGTGCCGGGGTTTTGAATACGCAGTATTTT	TRBV28	many	TRBJ2-3	NA
CASSRGQNSPLHF	TGTGCCAGCTCGAGGGGACAGAATTCACCCCTCCACTTT	TRBV18	many	TRBJ1-6	TRBD1
CAIGPTGGSSPLHF	TGTGCCATCGGGCCCACAGGGGGGAGTTCACCCCTCCACTTT	TRBV7-9	NA	TRBJ1-6	TRBD1
CASSLGLASTYEQYF	TGTGCCAGCAGCTTAGGTCTGGCTAGTACGTACGAGCAGTACTTC	TRBV7-9	many	TRBJ2-7	NA
CASSLEAYSYNEQFF	TGTGCCAGCAGCTTAGAGGCATACTCCTACAATGAGCAGTTCTTC	TRBV7-8	many	TRBJ2-1	NA
CASSQDRYTGELFF	TGTGCCAGCAGCCAAGATCGATACACCGGGGAGCTGTTTTTT	TRBV4-2	many	TRBJ2-2	NA
CASTLLGTGGDEQYF	TGTGCCAGCACTCTATTAGGTACGGGGGGGGACGAGCAGTACTTC	TRBV12-3/TRBV12-4	NA	TRBJ2-7	TRBD2
CASSPGTRNDEQFF	TGTGCCAGCTCACCGGGGACTAGAAACGATGAGCAGTTCTTC	TRBV18	NA	TRBJ2-1	TRBD2
CASEPSGISTTYNTGELFF	TGTGCCAGCGAACCTAGCGGGATCTCGACTACCTACAACACCGGGGAGCTGTTTTTT	TRBV11-1	many	TRBJ2-2	TRBD2
CASRIMHRDRNYGYTF	TGTGCCAGTAGAATAATGCACAGGGACAGAAACTATGGCTACACCTTC	TRBV19	many	TRBJ1-2	TRBD1
CASRSIVIGGGEQFF	TGTGCCAGTAGAAGTATAGTTATAGGGGGCGGTGAGCAGTTCTTC	TRBV19	many	TRBJ2-1	TRBD1
CASSLSLAGSTTDAQYF	TGCGCCAGCAGCTTGTCCCTAGCGGGATCTACCACAGATGCGCAGTATTTT	TRBV5-1	NA	TRBJ2-3	TRBD2
CASSSGEQYF	TGCGCCAGCAGCTCCGGCGAGCAGTACTTC	TRBV5-1	many	TRBJ2-7	NA
CSTGTARDEQFF	TGCAGTACCGGGACGGCCAGGGATGAGCAGTTCTTC	TRBV20-1	NA	TRBJ2-1	NA
CASRGLFGREGPTDTQYF	TGTGCCAGCAGGGGATTATTCGGGCGGGAAGGACCGACAGATACGCAGTATTTT	TRBV6-6	many	TRBJ2-3	NA
CASRTGITGELFF	TGTGCCAGCAGAACAGGGATTACCGGGGAGCTGTTTTTT	TRBV6-1	many	TRBJ2-2	NA
CASSLTDNTYEQYF	TGTGCCAGCAGCTTAACGGACAACACCTACGAGCAGTACTTC	TRBV11-2	NA	TRBJ2-7	NA
CATDPGQGEGTQYF	TGTGCCACCGACCCGGGACAGGGGGAAGGTACGCAGTATTTT	TRBV6-1	medium-sized	TRBJ2-3	TRBD1
CASSQRGQGPQEKLFF	TGTGCCAGCAGCCAAAGGGGCCAGGGCCCACAGGAAAAACTGTTTTTT	TRBV14	many	TRBJ1-4	NA
CAIRRTGRSLEQYF	TGTGCCATCAGAAGAACAGGGAGATCGCTCGAGCAGTACTTC	TRBV10-3	NA	TRBJ2-7	NA
CASSPHTSYNEQFF	TGCGCCAGCAGCCCCCATACCTCCTACAATGAGCAGTTCTTC	TRBV5-1	NA	TRBJ2-1	NA
CASSQAAAVRTDTQYF	TGTGCCAGCAGCCAAGCGGCTGCTGTCCGCACAGATACGCAGTATTTT	TRBV3-1	many	TRBJ2-3	NA
CASGTGGINQPQHF	TGTGCCAGCGGCACAGGGGGCATCAATCAGCCCCAGCATTTT	TRBV5-5	many	TRBJ1-5	TRBD1
CASITLEQYF	TGTGCCAGCATTACTCTCGAGCAGTACTTC	TRBV5-8	many	TRBJ2-7	NA
CASANERAGYNEQFF	TGTGCCAGCGCTAACGAGAGGGCGGGCTACAATGAGCAGTTCTTC	TRBV6-1	many	TRBJ2-1	NA
CASSVAGEQYF	TGTGCCAGCAGCGTGGCGGGGGAGCAGTACTTC	TRBV7-9	few	TRBJ2-7	NA
CASSLNALRSGTGELFF	TGTGCCAGCAGCCTAAATGCTCTCAGGTCTGGCACCGGGGAGCTGTTTTTT	TRBV25-1	few	TRBJ2-2	NA
CATLTLGNALNTEAFF	TGTGCCACCCTCACGTTGGGGAACGCATTGAACACTGAAGCTTTCTTT	TRBV6-1	many	TRBJ1-1	NA
CASSYQGTNTEAFF	TGTGCCAGCAGTTACCAGGGCACGAACACTGAAGCTTTCTTT	TRBV6-5	many	TRBJ1-1	NA
CASNLAGAHYNEQFF	TGTGCCAGCAACCTAGCGGGAGCGCACTACAATGAGCAGTTCTTC	TRBV12-3/TRBV12-4	many	TRBJ2-1	TRBD2
CASSSWGRGGRTDTQYF	TGTGCCAGCAGCTCGTGGGGGCGGGGGGGACGCACAGATACGCAGTATTTT	TRBV7-2	many	TRBJ2-3	TRBD2
CASIGVGTYEQYF	TGCGCCAGCATAGGGGTGGGTACCTACGAGCAGTACTTC	TRBV10-2	many	TRBJ2-7	NA
CASSGWAYNEQLF	TGTGCCAGCAGTGGATGGGCCTACAATGAGCAGCTCTTC	TRBV6-1	NA	TRBJ2-1	NA
CAWRETNTEAFF	TGTGCCTGGCGGGAGACGAACACTGAAGCTTTCTTT	TRBV30	many	TRBJ1-1	NA